These 21 T cell receptor beta chains were all obtained from the same sample, sequenced in a study of cytomegalovirus exposure and HLA in healthy donors. PCR involved 60 Vbeta and 13 Jbeta primers. TCRdb keeps only in-frame clones here, not all; method: immunoSEQ multiplex PCR. The sample holds tens of thousands of clones, around 74% seen once. The sequencing input was PBMCs. These receptors came from a man aged 30 to 39 in good health and CMV-seronegative.

The gene calls are TRBV9 and TRBJ1-6; a weak D match, TRBD1 (5 bases). The germline V gene has CDR1 SGDLS and CDR2 YYNGEE. The CDR3 spans 15 residues. Trimming shortened V by 0 bases and J by 5 bases, and 9 bases separated the two germline ends. DNA of the CDR3: TGTGCCAGCAGCGTAGGTGGCAGGGATAATTCACCCCTCCACTTT. It translates to CASSVGGRDNSPLHF.

The sample holds a few counts of this clone. The chain couples TRBV10-3 to TRBJ1-1; D gene unclear. The CDR3 is 14 residues long. The V gene's germline CDR1 is ENHRY and CDR2 SYGVKD. Trimming cost V 3 bases and J 10 bases, with 18 bases left between them. DNA of the CDR3: TGTGCCATCAGTGAAGGAGCGCGAGATCGGTTAGCTTTCTTT. Protein: CAISEGARDRLAFF.

The rearrangement uses TRBV6-1 and TRBJ1-2, with no clear D. V was trimmed by 10 bases and J by 8 bases, leaving 14 bases between them. The germline gives CDR1 MNHNS, CDR2 SASEGT. CDR3 length: 11 residues. This CDR3 is CATNQGRGYTF. The DNA of the CDR3 is TGTGCCACCAATCAAGGGAGGGGCTACACCTTC.

This rearrangement joins TRBV4-1 to TRBJ2-3; D perhaps matches TRBD1 (5 bases). Looked up from germline, CDR1 is MGHRA and CDR2 is YSYEKL. The ends were cut back, 4 bases at V and 1 base at J, with 9 bases in the middle. The CDR3 contains 14 residues. The CDR3, as DNA: TGCGCCAGCAGCCGCCTGACAGGCACAGATACGCAGTATTTT. It translates to CASSRLTGTDTQYF.

This clone occurred a few times. The chain joins TRBV6-5 to TRBJ2-7; 9 nucleotides align to TRBD1. With V trimmed by 6 bases and J by 2 bases, 5 bases remained unmatched. In germline, CDR1 is MNHEY, CDR2 SVGAGI. This CDR3 spans 14 amino acids. The CDR3 DNA follows: TGTGCCAGCAGGACGGACAGGGGCCCCTACGAGCAGTACTTC. Protein product: CASRTDRGPYEQYF.

The table lists this clone with a count of one. The V and J genes are TRBV5-8 and TRBJ2-3; D may be TRBD2 (6 bases). This CDR3 is 13 amino acids long. Germline V gene sequence: CDR1 SGHTS, CDR2 YDEGEE. Trimming took 4 bases from V and 9 from J, leaving 15 bases between them. CDR3: CASSQEGAGTQYF. For the CDR3, the DNA is TGTGCCAGCAGCCAGGAAGGGGCGGGGACGCAGTATTTT.

There are a few counts of this clone. For the CDR3, the DNA is TGTGCCAGCTCACCAGCTGGACAGGGGAACTATGGCTACACCTTC. Residues: CASSPAGQGNYGYTF. The chain employs TRBV18 and TRBJ1-2; 9 bases align to TRBD1. Germline assignment: CDR1 KGHSH and CDR2 LQKENI. With V trimmed by 2 bases and J by 2 bases, 3 bases remained unmatched. CDR3 length equals 15 residues.

The chain employs TRBV19 and TRBJ1-4; 7 positions agree with TRBD1. Germline V gene data show CDR1 as LNHDA and CDR2 as SQIVND (reference sequence). CDR3 length: 13 residues. J gave up 7 bases and V 8 bases, and 7 bases lay outside the gene matches. The CDR3 DNA reads TGTGCCAGTGCGACAGGGTTGGCTGAAAAACTGTTTTTT. This translates into CASATGLAEKLFF.

The V and J genes are TRBV27 and TRBJ2-1, with 9 bases that match TRBD2. CDR1 is MNHEY and CDR2 is SMNVEV in the germline V gene (reference sequence). The V gene end was trimmed by 6 bases and the J gene end by 6 bases; junction bases not matched to a gene: 6. The CDR3 length is 14 residues. The CDR3 DNA sequence: TGTGCCAGCAGAGCGGGACTAGCTCTCAATGAGCAGTTCTTC. Encoded protein: CASRAGLALNEQFF.

This chain links TRBV6-1 with TRBJ2-7, with D possibly matching TRBD1 (6 bases). In germline, CDR1 is MNHNS, CDR2 SASEGT. Between the trimmed V and J ends, which lost 10 bases and 5 bases, there was a span of 21 bases. The CDR3 totals 14 residues. Here the CDR3 reads CATHPTGPQNEQYF. DNA for the CDR3: TGTGCCACCCACCCCACAGGGCCCCAGAACGAGCAGTACTTC.

The chain recombines TRBV28 with TRBJ2-1, with a possible D match to TRBD2 (7 bases). The CDR3 spans 16 residues. Germline V gene lookup returns CDR1 MDHEN and CDR2 SYDVKM. Trimming shortened V by 2 bases and J by 3 bases, and 14 bases separated the two germline ends. The CDR3 bases are TGTGCCAGCAGTTTAGGATGGGGGGGCCGCTACAATGAGCAGTTCTTC. Translating it yields CASSLGWGGRYNEQFF. The full variable domain, in which reference TRBV28 and TRBJ2-1 provide the parts outside the CDR3, is DVKVTQSSRYLVKRTGEKVFLECVQDMDHENMFWYRQDPGLGLRLIYFSYDVKMKEKGDIPEGYSVSREKKERFSLILESASTNQTSMYLCASSLGWGGRYNEQFFGPGTRLTVL.

The chain links TRBV11-2 to TRBJ2-7; 7 bases agree with TRBD2. The germline gives CDR1 SGHAT, CDR2 FQNNGV. The V and J ends lost 1 base and 0 bases, in that order; junction bases with no gene match: 3. This CDR3 contains 15 residues. The CDR3 bases are TGTGCCAGCAGCTTAGCATCTAGCGGCTCCTACGAGCAGTACTTC. As protein: CASSLASSGSYEQYF.

The J gene is TRBJ2-3, the V gene TRBV11-2, with 8 bases that match TRBD1. Germline-derived CDR1 and CDR2 are SGHAT and FQNNGV. The CDR3 runs 17 residues. The V and J ends lost 0 bases and 2 bases, in that order; junction bases with no gene match: 7. The CDR3 nucleotides read TGTGCCAGCAGCTTAGAGGGGACAGGAATATCCACAGATACGCAGTATTTT. Protein sequence: CASSLEGTGISTDTQYF.

CDR3 amino acids: CASSLARTSGTQETQYF. The DNA of the CDR3 is TGTGCCAGCAGCTTAGCGCGGACTAGCGGGACCCAAGAGACCCAGTACTTC. V is TRBV7-2 and J is TRBJ2-5; 12 nucleotides line up with TRBD2. The CDR3 loop spans 17 amino acids. V lost 0 bases, J lost 1 base, and 3 bases stayed unmatched. Germline CDR1 is SGHTA and CDR2 is FQGNSA.

This rearrangement joins TRBV19 to TRBJ2-6; TRBD1 aligns across 7 bases. There are 16 residues in the CDR3. Germline CDR1 LNHDA, CDR2 SQIVND (reference sequence). The J segment lost 0 bases and the V segment lost 10 bases, leaving 9 bases of the junction unmatched. The CDR3 loop is CATETGSASGANVLTF. CDR3 sequence (DNA): TGTGCCACCGAGACAGGGAGCGCCTCTGGGGCCAACGTCCTGACTTTC.

The chain uses TRBV7-9 and TRBJ2-5, with TRBD2 matching 13 bases. Germline values: CDR1 SEHNR, CDR2 FQNEAQ (reference sequence). The CDR3 is 19 amino acids. J gave up 5 bases and V 5 bases, and 17 bases lay outside the gene matches. The CDR3 sequence: CASSPGTSGEIRIRETQYF. In DNA, the CDR3 is TGTGCCAGCAGCCCTGGGACTAGCGGGGAGATTAGGATTAGGGAGACCCAGTACTTC.

The chain combines TRBV9 with TRBJ1-5, with D perhaps matching TRBD1 (5 bases). CDR1 is SGDLS and CDR2 is YYNGEE in the germline V gene. V lost 0 bases and J lost 4, with 11 bases in between. The CDR3 contains 15 residues. As DNA, the CDR3 is TGTGCCAGCAGCGTAGGACAGAACTTTAATCAGCCCCAGCATTTT. Protein sequence: CASSVGQNFNQPQHF.

The chain has TRBV5-4 and TRBJ1-4; D call uncertain. CDR1 and CDR2 from the germline V gene are SGHNT and YYREEE (reference sequence). Trimming shortened V by 0 bases and J by 1 base, and 10 bases separated the two germline ends. CDR3 length: 16 residues. For the CDR3, the DNA is TGTGCCAGCAGCTTGGGCGGTTTCCGAACTAATGAAAAACTGTTTTTT. This gives the protein CASSLGGFRTNEKLFF.

The V gene is TRBV27, the J gene TRBJ2-5, with D maybe TRBD2 (7 bases). Germline V gives CDR1 MNHEY, CDR2 SMNVEV (reference sequence). V lost 2 bases to trimming and J lost 4 bases, with 11 bases between them. CDR3 length: 14 amino acids. The CDR3 here is CASSLEGGGETQYF. The DNA of the CDR3 is TGTGCCAGCAGTTTAGAAGGGGGGGGAGAGACCCAGTACTTC.

The rearrangement uses TRBV11-2 and TRBJ1-1, with 7 bases fitting TRBD1. This CDR3 spans 19 amino acids. The germline V gene has CDR1 SGHAT and CDR2 FQNNGV. V was pared by 2 bases and J by 0 bases, with 15 bases of the junction left unmatched. The CDR3, as DNA: TGTGCCAGCAGCTTATTTTCTTGGACAGGCAGATTGATGAACACTGAAGCTTTCTTT. It yields the protein CASSLFSWTGRLMNTEAFF.

The J gene is TRBJ1-4, the V gene TRBV6-1; the D is unclear. The V end was cut by 10 bases, the J end by 0 bases, with 9 bases between. CDR1 and CDR2 (germline): MNHNS, SASEGT. The length of the CDR3 is 13 residues. CDR3 nucleotides: TGTGCCACCACAGATTCAACTAATGAAAAACTGTTTTTT. Residues: CATTDSTNEKLFF.